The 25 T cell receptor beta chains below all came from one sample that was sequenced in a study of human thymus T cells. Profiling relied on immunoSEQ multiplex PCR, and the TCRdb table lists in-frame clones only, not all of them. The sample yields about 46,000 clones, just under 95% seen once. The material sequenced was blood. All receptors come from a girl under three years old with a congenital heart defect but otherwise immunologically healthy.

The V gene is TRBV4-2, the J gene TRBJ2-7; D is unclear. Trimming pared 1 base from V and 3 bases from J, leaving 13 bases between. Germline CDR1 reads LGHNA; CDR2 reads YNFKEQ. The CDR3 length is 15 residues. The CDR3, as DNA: TGTGCCAGCAGCCAAGCTCCCGCGGAGATCTACGAGCAGTACTTC. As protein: CASSQAPAEIYEQYF.

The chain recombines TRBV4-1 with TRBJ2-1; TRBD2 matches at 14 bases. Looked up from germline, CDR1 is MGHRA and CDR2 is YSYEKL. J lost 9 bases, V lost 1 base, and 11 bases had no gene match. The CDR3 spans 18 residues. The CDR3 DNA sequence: TGCGCCAGCAGCCAAGTGGGGTACGGGACTAGCGGGGGTATTGAGCAGTTCTTC. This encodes CASSQVGYGTSGGIEQFF.

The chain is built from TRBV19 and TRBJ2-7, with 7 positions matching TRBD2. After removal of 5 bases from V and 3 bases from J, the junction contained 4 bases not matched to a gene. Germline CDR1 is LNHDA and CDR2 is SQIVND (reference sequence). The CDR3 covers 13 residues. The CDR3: CASSGLAVYEQYF. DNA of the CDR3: TGTGCCAGTAGTGGGCTAGCGGTCTACGAGCAGTACTTC.

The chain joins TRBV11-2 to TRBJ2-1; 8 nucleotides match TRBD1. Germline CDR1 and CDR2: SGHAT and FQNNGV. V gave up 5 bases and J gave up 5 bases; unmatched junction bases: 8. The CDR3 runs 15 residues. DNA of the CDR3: TGTGCCAGCAGCCGACGGACAGGGTCTGACAATGAGCAGTTCTTC. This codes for CASSRRTGSDNEQFF.

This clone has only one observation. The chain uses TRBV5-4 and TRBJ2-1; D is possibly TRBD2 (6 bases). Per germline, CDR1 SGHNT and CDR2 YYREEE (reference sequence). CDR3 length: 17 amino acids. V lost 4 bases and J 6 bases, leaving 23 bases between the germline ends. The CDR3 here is CASSHSPTGGTGNEQFF. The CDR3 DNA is TGTGCCAGCAGCCATTCCCCGACTGGCGGGACTGGCAATGAGCAGTTCTTC.

The CDR3: CASSGGSAVGAKNIQYF. The CDR3 DNA follows: TGCGCCTCCAGTGGAGGGAGTGCTGTGGGAGCCAAAAACATTCAGTACTTC. The chain carries TRBV4-1 and TRBJ2-4; D possibly corresponds to TRBD2 (6 bases). Trimming removed 11 bases from V and 0 bases from J, with 23 bases in between. Germline assignment: CDR1 MGHRA and CDR2 YSYEKL. This CDR3 comprises 17 residues.

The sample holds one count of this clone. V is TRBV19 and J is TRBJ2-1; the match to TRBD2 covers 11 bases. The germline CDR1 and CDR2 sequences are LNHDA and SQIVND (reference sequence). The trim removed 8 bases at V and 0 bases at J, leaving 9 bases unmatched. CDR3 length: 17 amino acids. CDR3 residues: CASSSGTSGSSYNEQFF. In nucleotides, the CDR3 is TGTGCCAGTTCGTCAGGGACTAGCGGCAGCTCCTACAATGAGCAGTTCTTC.

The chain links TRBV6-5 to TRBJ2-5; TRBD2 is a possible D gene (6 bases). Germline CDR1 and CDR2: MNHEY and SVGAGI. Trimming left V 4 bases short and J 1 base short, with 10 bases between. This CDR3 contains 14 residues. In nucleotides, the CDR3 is TGTGCCAGCAGTTTGTCTAGCGTCCAAGAGACCCAGTACTTC. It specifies CASSLSSVQETQYF.

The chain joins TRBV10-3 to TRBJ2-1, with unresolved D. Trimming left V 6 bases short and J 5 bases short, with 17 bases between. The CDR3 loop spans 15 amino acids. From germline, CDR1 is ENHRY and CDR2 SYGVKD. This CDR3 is CAIRRGVGKHNEQFF. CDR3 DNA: TGTGCCATCAGACGTGGGGTGGGGAAACACAATGAGCAGTTCTTC.

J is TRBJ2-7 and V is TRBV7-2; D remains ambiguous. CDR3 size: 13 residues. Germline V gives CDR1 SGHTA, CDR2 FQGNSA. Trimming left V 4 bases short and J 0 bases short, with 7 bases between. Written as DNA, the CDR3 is TGTGCCAGCAGCTACCAGAGCTCCTACGAGCAGTACTTC. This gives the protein CASSYQSSYEQYF.

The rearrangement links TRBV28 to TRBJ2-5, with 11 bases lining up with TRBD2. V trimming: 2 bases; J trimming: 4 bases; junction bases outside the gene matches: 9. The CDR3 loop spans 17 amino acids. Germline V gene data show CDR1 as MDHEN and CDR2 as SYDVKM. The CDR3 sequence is CASSLLAGGSRGETQYF. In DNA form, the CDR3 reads TGTGCCAGCAGTTTACTAGCGGGAGGCTCAAGGGGAGAGACCCAGTACTTC.

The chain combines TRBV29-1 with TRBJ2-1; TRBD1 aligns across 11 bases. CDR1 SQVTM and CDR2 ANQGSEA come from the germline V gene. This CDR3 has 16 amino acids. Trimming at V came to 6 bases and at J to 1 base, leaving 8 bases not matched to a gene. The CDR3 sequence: CSVGGQGARSYNEQFF. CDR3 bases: TGCAGCGTCGGAGGACAGGGGGCGCGGTCCTACAATGAGCAGTTCTTC.

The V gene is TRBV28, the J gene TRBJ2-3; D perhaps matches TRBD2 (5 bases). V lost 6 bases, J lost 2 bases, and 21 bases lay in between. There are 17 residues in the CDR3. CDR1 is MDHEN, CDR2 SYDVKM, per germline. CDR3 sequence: CASSPRRSGPFTDTQYF. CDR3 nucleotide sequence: TGTGCCAGCAGCCCCCGGAGGAGCGGACCTTTCACAGATACGCAGTATTTT.

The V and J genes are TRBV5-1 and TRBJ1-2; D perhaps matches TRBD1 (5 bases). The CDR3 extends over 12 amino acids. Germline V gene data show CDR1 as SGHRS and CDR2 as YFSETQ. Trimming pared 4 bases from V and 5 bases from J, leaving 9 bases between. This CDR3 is CASSPGPYGYTF. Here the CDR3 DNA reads TGCGCCAGCAGCCCGGGGCCGTATGGCTACACCTTC.

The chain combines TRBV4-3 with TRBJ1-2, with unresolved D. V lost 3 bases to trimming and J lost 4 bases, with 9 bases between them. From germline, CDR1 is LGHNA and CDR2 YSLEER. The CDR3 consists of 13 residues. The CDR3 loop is CASSHSRGYGYTF. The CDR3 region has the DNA TGCGCCAGCAGCCACAGCCGGGGCTATGGCTACACCTTC.

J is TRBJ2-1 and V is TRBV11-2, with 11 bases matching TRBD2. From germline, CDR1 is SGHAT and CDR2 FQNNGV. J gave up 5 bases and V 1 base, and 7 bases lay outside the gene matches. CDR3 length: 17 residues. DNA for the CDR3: TGTGCCAGCAGCTTAGCCCTAGCGGGAGGTCGCGACAATGAGCAGTTCTTC. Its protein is CASSLALAGGRDNEQFF.

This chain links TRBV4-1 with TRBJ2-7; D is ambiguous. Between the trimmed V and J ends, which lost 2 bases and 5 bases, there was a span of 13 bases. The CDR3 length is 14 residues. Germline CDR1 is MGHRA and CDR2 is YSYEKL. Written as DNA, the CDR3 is TGCGCCAGCAGCCAACCGTTAATGCAGAACGAGCAGTACTTC. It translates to CASSQPLMQNEQYF.

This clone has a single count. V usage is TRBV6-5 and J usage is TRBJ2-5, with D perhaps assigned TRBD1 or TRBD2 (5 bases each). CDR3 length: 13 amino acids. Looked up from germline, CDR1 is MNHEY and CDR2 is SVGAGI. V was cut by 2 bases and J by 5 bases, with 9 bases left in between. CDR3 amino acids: CASSYGGLETQYF. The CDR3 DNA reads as TGTGCCAGCAGTTACGGGGGTTTGGAGACCCAGTACTTC.

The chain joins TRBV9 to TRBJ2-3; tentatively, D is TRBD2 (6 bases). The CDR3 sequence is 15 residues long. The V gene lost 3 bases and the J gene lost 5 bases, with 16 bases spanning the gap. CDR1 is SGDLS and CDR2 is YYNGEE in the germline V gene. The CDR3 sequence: CASSAQTGVKDTQYF. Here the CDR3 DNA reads TGTGCCAGCAGCGCGCAGACGGGAGTAAAAGATACGCAGTATTTT.

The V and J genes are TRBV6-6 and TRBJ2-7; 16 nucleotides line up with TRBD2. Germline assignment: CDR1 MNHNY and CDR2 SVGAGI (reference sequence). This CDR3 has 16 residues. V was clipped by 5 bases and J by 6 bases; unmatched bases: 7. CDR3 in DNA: TGTGCCAGCAGTAGACTGGGACTAGCGGGAGGGATCGAGCAGTACTTC. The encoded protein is CASSRLGLAGGIEQYF.

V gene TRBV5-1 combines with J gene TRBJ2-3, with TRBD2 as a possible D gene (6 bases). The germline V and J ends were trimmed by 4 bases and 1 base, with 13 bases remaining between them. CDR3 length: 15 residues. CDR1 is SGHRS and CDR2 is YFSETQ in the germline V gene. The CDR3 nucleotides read TGCGCCAGCAGCCCCCGGCGGGACCGCACAGATACGCAGTATTTT. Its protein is CASSPRRDRTDTQYF.

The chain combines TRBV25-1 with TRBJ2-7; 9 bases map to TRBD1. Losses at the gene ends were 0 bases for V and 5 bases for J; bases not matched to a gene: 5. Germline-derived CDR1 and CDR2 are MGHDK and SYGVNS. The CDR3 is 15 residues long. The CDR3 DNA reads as TGTGCCAGCAGTGAATATGGGACAGGGATCCACGAGCAGTACTTC. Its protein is CASSEYGTGIHEQYF.

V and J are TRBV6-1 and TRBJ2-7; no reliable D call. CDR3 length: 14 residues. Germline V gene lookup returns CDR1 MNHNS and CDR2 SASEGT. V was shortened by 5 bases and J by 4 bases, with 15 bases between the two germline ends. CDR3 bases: TGTGCCAGCAGTCCGAGATCGTTTGGGTACGAGCAGTACTTC. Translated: CASSPRSFGYEQYF.

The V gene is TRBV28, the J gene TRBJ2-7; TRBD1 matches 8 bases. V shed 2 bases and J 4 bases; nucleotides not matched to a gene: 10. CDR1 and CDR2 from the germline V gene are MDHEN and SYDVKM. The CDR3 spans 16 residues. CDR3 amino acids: CASSLLPRGHFYEQYF. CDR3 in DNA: TGTGCCAGCAGTTTACTGCCCAGGGGGCACTTTTACGAGCAGTACTTC.

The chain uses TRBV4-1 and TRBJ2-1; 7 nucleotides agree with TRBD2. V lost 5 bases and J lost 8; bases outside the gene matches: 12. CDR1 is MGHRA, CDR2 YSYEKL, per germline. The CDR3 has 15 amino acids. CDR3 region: CASSERRGSRYEQFF. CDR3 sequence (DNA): TGCGCCAGCAGCGAAAGGCGCGGGAGTAGGTATGAGCAGTTCTTC.